This TCR beta chain comes out of a study of blood T cell repertoires in COVID-19. The wider study: There were acute and convalescent COVID-19 samples, and they came from the United States, Italy and Spain. The cDNA or gDNA used as material had been derived from T cells, B-cell-depleted T cells, or PBMCs.

This clone showed up just once. The junction and the germline gene differ at one end; a read error may be behind it. The sample contains more than one DNA sequence encoding this CDR3. CDR1 LGHNA and CDR2 YNFKEQ come from the germline V gene. This CDR3 comprises 17 residues. Per the original methods: Nucleated cell counts were estimated from reference gene primer amplification. Assay used: immunoSEQ multiplex PCR; TCRdb lists only in-frame clones, some missing. Clone size and V and J calls were adopted from that table, with D and trimming inferred from the DNA. The sample includes hundreds of thousands of clones, around 90% of them seen just once.

Sequences were obtained from peripheral blood. The clonotype comes from a man aged 55-75 years who had recovered from COVID-19. The chain couples TRBV4-2 to TRBJ1-4; TRBD1 agrees at 8 bases. Written as DNA, the CDR3 is TGTGCTAGCAGCCAAAGCGGGGCAGGGGGCATCAATGAAAAACTGTTTTTT. Translated: CASSQSGAGGINEKLFF.